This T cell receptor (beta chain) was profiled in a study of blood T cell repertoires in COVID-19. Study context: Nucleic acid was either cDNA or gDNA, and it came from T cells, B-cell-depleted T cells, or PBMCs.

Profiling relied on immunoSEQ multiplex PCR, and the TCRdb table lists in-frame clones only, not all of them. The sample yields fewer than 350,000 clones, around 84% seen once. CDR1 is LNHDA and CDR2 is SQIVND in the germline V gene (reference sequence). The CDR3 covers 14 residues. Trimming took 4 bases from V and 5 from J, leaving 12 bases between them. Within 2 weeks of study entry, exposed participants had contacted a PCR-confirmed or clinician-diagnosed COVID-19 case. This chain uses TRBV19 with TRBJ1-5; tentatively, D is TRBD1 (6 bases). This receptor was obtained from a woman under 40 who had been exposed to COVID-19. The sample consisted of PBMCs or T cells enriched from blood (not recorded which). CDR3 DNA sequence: TGTGCCAGTAGTACTAGGGACACTTATCAGCCCCAGCATTTT. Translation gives CASSTRDTYQPQHF.